One and the same sample provided the 27 T cell receptor beta chains below, sequenced in a study of cytomegalovirus exposure and HLA in healthy donors. Use of 60 Vbeta and 13 Jbeta primers characterized the PCR. Assay: immunoSEQ multiplex PCR; the TCRdb copy retains only in-frame clones and omits some. The sample holds about 160,000 clones, roughly 80% seen once. Material: PBMCs. These receptors were obtained from a woman aged 30 to 39 in good health and CMV-seronegative.

The chain combines TRBV6-5 with TRBJ2-7; D unclear. V shed 0 bases and J shed 1 base, with 7 bases lying between them. Germline V gene lookup returns CDR1 MNHEY and CDR2 SVGAGI. The CDR3 spans 14 residues. The CDR3 here is CASSYSSRSYEQYF. CDR3 in DNA: TGTGCCAGCAGTTACTCGTCTAGGTCCTACGAGCAGTACTTC.

The genes are TRBV2 and TRBJ1-3, with a tentative D call TRBD1 (5 bases). This CDR3 spans 14 amino acids. V lost 7 bases to trimming and J lost 0 bases, with 10 bases between them. Germline V gene data show CDR1 as SNHLY and CDR2 as FYNNEI. CDR3 in amino acids: CASNPTGSGNTIYF. CDR3 bases: TGTGCCAGCAACCCCACAGGCTCTGGAAACACCATATATTTT.

The chain uses TRBV5-1 and TRBJ1-1; maybe TRBD1 (5 bases). Germline assignment: CDR1 SGHRS and CDR2 YFSETQ. The CDR3 runs 14 residues. The ends were cut back, 4 bases at V and 3 bases at J, with 13 bases in the middle. CDR3 protein: CASSPGAVDTEAFF. CDR3 DNA sequence: TGCGCCAGCAGCCCTGGGGCAGTGGACACTGAAGCTTTCTTT.

The chain couples TRBV6-6 to TRBJ2-1; 8 bases map to TRBD1. The CDR3 has 13 residues. Germline V CDR1 and CDR2: MNHNY, SVGAGI (reference sequence). Trimming cost V 10 bases and J 2 bases; bases outside gene matches: 4. For the CDR3, the DNA is TGTGCCACTAGGACAGGGACCTACAATGAGCAGTTCTTC. Amino acids: CATRTGTYNEQFF.

The chain has TRBV7-9 and TRBJ1-4; D may be TRBD1 (5 bases). Trimming cost V 5 bases and J 4 bases, with 14 bases left between them. Per the germline V gene, CDR1 is SEHNR and CDR2 is FQNEAQ (reference sequence). This CDR3 is 15 amino acids long. The CDR3 here is CASSDGAQFNEKLFF. The CDR3 bases are TGTGCCAGCAGCGATGGGGCACAGTTTAATGAAAAACTGTTTTTT.

Comment on this clone: The identical CDR3 is also encoded by other nucleotide sequences in the sample. The chain carries TRBV5-1 and TRBJ1-5; D is unclear. The germline CDR1 and CDR2 sequences are SGHRS and YFSETQ. V lost 0 bases and J 2 bases, leaving 6 bases between the germline ends. The CDR3 contains 14 residues. Here the CDR3 reads CASSLEGGNQPQHF. CDR3 nucleotides: TGCGCCAGCAGCTTGGAAGGAGGCAATCAGCCCCAGCATTTT.

This chain connects TRBV28 to TRBJ2-1; a possible D gene is TRBD1 (6 bases). This CDR3 has 13 residues. V dropped 4 bases and J dropped 7 bases, with 11 bases sitting between them. Germline V gene lookup returns CDR1 MDHEN and CDR2 SYDVKM. The CDR3 reads CASSWGTGNEQFF. The CDR3 DNA reads TGTGCCAGCAGTTGGGGAACAGGGAATGAGCAGTTCTTC. Full variable domain (remainder filled in from reference TRBV28 and TRBJ2-1): DVKVTQSSRYLVKRTGEKVFLECVQDMDHENMFWYRQDPGLGLRLIYFSYDVKMKEKGDIPEGYSVSREKKERFSLILESASTNQTSMYLCASSWGTGNEQFFGPGTRLTVL.

V usage is TRBV14 and J usage is TRBJ1-2; D may be TRBD1 (5 bases). CDR1 is SGHDN, CDR2 FVKESK, per germline. With 0 bases removed from V and 5 bases from J, the gap between germline ends came to 19 bases. This CDR3 has 17 residues. This CDR3 reads CASSQDKGPRRGYGYTF. The DNA for the CDR3 is TGTGCCAGCAGCCAAGATAAGGGGCCTCGAAGAGGATATGGCTACACCTTC. Full variable domain (rest looked up from reference TRBV14 and TRBJ1-2): EAGVTQFPSHSVIEKGQTVTLRCDPISGHDNLYWYRRVMGKEIKFLLHFVKESKQDESGMPNNRFLAERTGGTYSTLKVQPAELEDSGVYFCASSQDKGPRRGYGYTFGSGTRLTVV.

The V call is TRBV6-5, the J call TRBJ1-1, with D possibly TRBD1 on 5 matching bases. The length of the CDR3 is 16 residues. In germline, CDR1 is MNHEY, CDR2 SVGAGI. V lost 0 bases, J lost 2 bases, and 13 bases lay in between. This chain's CDR3 is CASSYSWGLENTEAFF. The CDR3 coding sequence is TGTGCCAGCAGTTACTCGTGGGGCTTGGAAAACACTGAAGCTTTCTTT.

There are a few counts of this clone. This chain links TRBV7-8 with TRBJ1-4; maybe TRBD1 (6 bases). The CDR3 extends over 13 amino acids. Trimming took off 2 bases at V and 15 bases at J, with 16 bases between the two ends. CDR1 SGHVS and CDR2 FQNEAQ come from the germline V gene. The CDR3 sequence: CASSLFAGGKVFF. The CDR3 coding sequence is TGTGCCAGCAGCTTATTTGCGGGGGGCAAAGTGTTTTTT.

CDR3 residues: CASSLDRVDTEAFF. For the CDR3, the DNA is TGCGCCAGCAGCTTGGACAGGGTTGACACTGAAGCTTTCTTT. The chain employs TRBV5-1 and TRBJ1-1, with a weak D call TRBD1 (6 bases). This CDR3 is 14 amino acids long. Germline V gene data show CDR1 as SGHRS and CDR2 as YFSETQ. Deletions cut 0 bases from V and 3 bases from J, with 9 bases between.

V and J are TRBV9 and TRBJ2-5; weak D call: TRBD2 (7 bases). V lost 3 bases to trimming and J lost 4 bases, with 16 bases between them. The CDR3 totals 15 residues. Germline CDR1 and CDR2: SGDLS and YYNGEE. CDR3 protein: CASSGGGRGGETQYF. DNA for the CDR3: TGTGCCAGCAGCGGGGGGGGGCGAGGAGGAGAGACCCAGTACTTC.

J is TRBJ1-2 and V is TRBV7-9; 7 bases are shared with TRBD1. The V gene end was trimmed by 6 bases and the J gene end by 5 bases; junction bases not matched to a gene: 6. Germline V lookup: CDR1 SEHNR, CDR2 FQNEAQ (reference sequence). The length of the CDR3 is 13 residues. CDR3 sequence (DNA): TGTGCCAGCAGGGGGGACAGAACTTATGGCTACACCTTC. Translation gives CASRGDRTYGYTF. Complete variable domain (other parts from reference TRBV7-9 and TRBJ1-2): DTGVSQNPRHKITKRGQNVTFRCDPISEHNRLYWYRQTLGQGPEFLTYFQNEAQLEKSRLLSDRFSAERPKGSFSTLEIQRTEQGDSAMYLCASRGDRTYGYTFGSGTRLTVV.

This chain joins TRBV19 and TRBJ1-1; the D gene is possibly TRBD1 (5 bases). Germline lookup yields CDR1 LNHDA and CDR2 SQIVND (reference sequence). CDR3 length: 12 amino acids. The V gene lost 3 bases and the J gene lost 7 bases, with 9 bases spanning the gap. The DNA for the CDR3 is TGTGCCAGTAGTATCGGGGGATATGAAGCTTTCTTT. This translates into CASSIGGYEAFF.

The genes are TRBV19 and TRBJ2-6, with TRBD2 as a possible D gene (6 bases). The CDR3 runs to 19 residues. V shed 1 base and J shed 0 bases, with 16 bases lying between them. Germline V gene sequence: CDR1 LNHDA, CDR2 SQIVND (reference sequence). The CDR3 sequence: CASSIVVGTALSGANVLTF. CDR3 coding DNA: TGTGCCAGTAGTATAGTAGTCGGGACTGCGCTCTCTGGGGCCAACGTCCTGACTTTC.

Details on this clone: Compared with germline, one end of the junction differs, possibly owing to a read error. The CDR3 sequence is CASSITSSVNTEAFF. CDR3 nucleotide sequence: TGCGCCAGCAGCATTACCTCCAGCGTGAACACTGAAGCTTTCTTT. The chain uses TRBV5-4 and TRBJ1-1; D ambiguous. The CDR3 contains 15 residues. Germline CDR1 SGHNT, CDR2 YYREEE (reference sequence).

The chain uses TRBV6-6 and TRBJ2-7, with 8 nucleotides matching TRBD2. Per the germline V gene, CDR1 is MNHNY and CDR2 is SVGAGI (reference sequence). Losses at the gene ends were 0 bases for V and 10 bases for J; bases not matched to a gene: 5. CDR3 length: 13 amino acids. CDR3 coding DNA: TGTGCCAGCAGTTACTCGATCGGGGGGGGCCAGTACTTC. Its protein product is CASSYSIGGGQYF.

The genes are TRBV5-6 and TRBJ1-1; 9 bases agree with TRBD1. Germline-derived CDR1 and CDR2 are SGHDT and YYEEEE. This CDR3 region has 15 residues. The J segment lost 5 bases and the V segment lost 4 bases, leaving 9 bases of the junction unmatched. CDR3 DNA sequence: TGTGCCAGCAGCACCTCCGGGACAGGGAGGACTGAAGCTTTCTTT. Protein: CASSTSGTGRTEAFF. Complete variable domain (other parts from reference TRBV5-6 and TRBJ1-1): DAGVTQSPTHLIKTRGQQVTLRCSPKSGHDTVSWYQQALGQGPQFIFQYYEEEERQRGNFPDRFSGHQFPNYSSELNVNALLLGDSALYLCASSTSGTGRTEAFFGQGTRLTVV.

The rearrangement uses TRBV27 and TRBJ2-5; D perhaps matches TRBD2 (6 bases). CDR1 is MNHEY and CDR2 is SMNVEV in the germline V gene (reference sequence). Trimming removed 5 bases at V and 2 bases at J, with 9 bases between. The CDR3 is made up of 13 amino acids. The CDR3 loop reads CASSRDLQETQYF. In nucleotides, the CDR3 is TGTGCCAGCAGTAGGGACTTGCAAGAGACCCAGTACTTC.

The chain recombines TRBV7-2 with TRBJ2-1, with 10 bases fitting TRBD2. The trim removed 3 bases at V and 7 bases at J, leaving 6 bases unmatched. The CDR3 sequence is 15 residues long. The germline CDR1 and CDR2 sequences are SGHTA and FQGNSA. CDR3: CASSFQRGGRNEQFF. In DNA, the CDR3 is TGTGCCAGCAGCTTCCAGCGGGGGGGCCGGAATGAGCAGTTCTTC. Variable domain in full (rest from reference TRBV7-2 and TRBJ2-1): GAGVSQSPSNKVTEKGKDVELRCDPISGHTALYWYRQSLGQGLEFLIYFQGNSAPDKSGLPSDRFSAERTGGSVSTLTIQRTQQEDSAVYLCASSFQRGGRNEQFFGPGTRLTVL.

This clone was counted a few times. CDR3 DNA sequence: TGTGCCAGCAGCCTGGGACAGCCCTACAATGAGCAGTTCTTC. Translated, it gives CASSLGQPYNEQFF. The rearrangement uses TRBV7-6 and TRBJ2-1, with 7 bases fitting TRBD1. Germline assignment: CDR1 SGHVS and CDR2 FNYEAQ. V lost 5 bases to trimming and J lost 2 bases; unmatched junction nucleotides: 3. The CDR3 covers 14 residues.

The rearrangement joins TRBV2 to TRBJ1-5; 7 bases are a match to TRBD1. Germline trimming cut 6 bases from V and 4 bases from J; bases unmatched to any gene: 9. Looked up from germline, CDR1 is SNHLY and CDR2 is FYNNEI. CDR3 length: 15 amino acids. For the CDR3, the DNA is TGTGCCAGCAGACGACAGGGCATAGGGAATCAGCCCCAGCATTTT. Translation gives CASRRQGIGNQPQHF. The whole variable domain, remainder taken from reference TRBV2 and TRBJ1-5, is EPEVTQTPSHQVTQMGQEVILRCVPISNHLYFYWYRQILGQKVEFLVSFYNNEISEKSEIFDDQFSVERPDGSNFTLKIRSTKLEDSAMYFCASRRQGIGNQPQHFGDGTRLSIL.

This clone appeared once. This chain uses TRBV5-1 with TRBJ1-6; weak D call: TRBD1 (5 bases). Trimming removed 4 bases at V and 0 bases at J, with 14 bases between. CDR3 length: 17 residues. Germline CDR1 reads SGHRS; CDR2 reads YFSETQ. As DNA, the CDR3 is TGCGCCAGCAGCCCGGGGGGAGCTGGCTCCTATAATTCACCCCTCCACTTT. This translates into CASSPGGAGSYNSPLHF.

This rearrangement joins TRBV18 to TRBJ1-6; 11 bases match TRBD1. The CDR3 is 18 amino acids. Per the germline V gene, CDR1 is KGHSH and CDR2 is LQKENI. The V gene end was trimmed by 2 bases and the J gene end by 7 bases; junction bases not matched to a gene: 10. The CDR3 reads CASSPMARTGGPNSPLHF. The CDR3 coding sequence is TGTGCCAGCTCACCAATGGCGCGGACAGGGGGCCCAAATTCACCCCTCCACTTT.

The V and J genes are TRBV19 and TRBJ1-5, with a weak D call TRBD1 (6 bases). The germline V gene has CDR1 LNHDA and CDR2 SQIVND (reference sequence). Trimming cost V 9 bases and J 3 bases, with 9 bases left between them. This CDR3 is 12 amino acids long. This CDR3 reads CASGQYNQPQHF. The CDR3 nucleotides are TGTGCCAGCGGACAGTACAATCAGCCCCAGCATTTT.

In regard to this clone: Other DNA sequences in the sample encode the same CDR3. The chain is built from TRBV7-9 and TRBJ2-1; perhaps TRBD2 as D (6 bases). The V gene lost 5 bases and the J gene lost 2 bases, with 10 bases spanning the gap. Germline lookup yields CDR1 SEHNR and CDR2 FQNEAQ (reference sequence). The CDR3 has 14 residues. The CDR3 DNA sequence: TGTGCCAGCAGCCGTGGGGGGACCTACAATGAGCAGTTCTTC. Its translation is CASSRGGTYNEQFF.

This clone was detected once. The genes are TRBV6-5 and TRBJ2-5, with a possible D match to TRBD2 (5 bases). This CDR3 contains 14 residues. Germline V gene data show CDR1 as MNHEY and CDR2 as SVGAGI. V lost 2 bases and J lost 5, with 12 bases in between. CDR3 bases: TGTGCCAGCAGTTACGTGGGGAGTATGGAGACCCAGTACTTC. Translated: CASSYVGSMETQYF.